This note documents a single TCR beta chain sequence. Its antigen is undetermined. The data originate from a study of beta chain features in type 1 diabetes. Study findings and constraints: Junctions at VDJ sites from type 1 diabetes patients had fewer insertions and more deletions. In every one of the four CD4+ subsets, TCRB CDR3s were moderately but significantly shorter in Type 1 diabetes patients. Researchers cautioned that cDNA sequencing could over-represent cells with high TCR expression.

What was sequenced were expressed TCRB transcripts, since all of the isolated RNA had been reverse transcribed. Profiled with immunoSEQ multiplex PCR; TCRdb holds only in-frame clones, not every one. Here the sample spans more than 300,000 clones, over 8.5% being singletons. With V trimmed by 8 bases and J by 0 bases, 12 bases remained unmatched. Germline V lookup: CDR1 MNHEY, CDR2 SMNVEV (reference sequence). This CDR3 region has 16 residues. The sample taken for sequencing was central memory CD4+ T cells from blood. The TCR sequence derives from a man aged 25-45 years with type 1 diabetes. The rearrangement joins TRBV27 to TRBJ1-1, with TRBD1 matching 7 bases. The CDR3 region is CASLLRGGTVNTEAFF. CDR3 DNA: TGTGCCAGCCTACTTAGAGGCGGGACAGTGAACACTGAAGCTTTCTTT.